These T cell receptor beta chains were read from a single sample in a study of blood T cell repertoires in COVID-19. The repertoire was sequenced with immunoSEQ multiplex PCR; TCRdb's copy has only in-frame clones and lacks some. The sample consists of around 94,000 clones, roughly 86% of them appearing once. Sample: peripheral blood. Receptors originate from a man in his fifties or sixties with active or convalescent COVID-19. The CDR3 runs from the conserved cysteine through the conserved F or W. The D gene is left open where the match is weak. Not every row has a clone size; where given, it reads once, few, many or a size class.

CDR3: CASSPGQGARETQYF
DNA: TGTGCCAGCAGTCCGGGACAGGGGGCTCGAGAGACCCAGTACTTC
size: NA
J: TRBJ2-5
D: TRBD1
V: TRBV5-4

CDR3: CSVERDRAYNEQFF
DNA: TGCAGCGTTGAGCGGGACAGGGCCTACAATGAGCAGTTCTTC
size: NA
J: TRBJ2-1
D: TRBD1
V: TRBV29-1

CDR3: CASSHQDKNTGELFF
DNA: TGTGCCAGCAGCCATCAGGACAAAAACACCGGGGAGCTGTTTTTT
size: NA
J: TRBJ2-2
D: NA
V: TRBV5-4

CDR3: CASTSRESSYNSPLHF
DNA: TGCGCCAGCACCTCCCGGGAAAGCTCCTATAATTCACCCCTCCACTTT
size: NA
J: TRBJ1-6
D: NA
V: TRBV10-1

CDR3: CASSQDPAGGPLSTDTQYF
DNA: TGCGCCAGCAGCCAAGACCCAGCGGGGGGACCCCTAAGCACAGATACGCAGTATTTT
size: NA
J: TRBJ2-3
D: TRBD2
V: TRBV4-3

CDR3: CASSILAGITDTQYF
DNA: TGTGCCAGCAGCATACTAGCGGGAATAACAGATACGCAGTATTTT
size: few
J: TRBJ2-3
D: TRBD2
V: TRBV7-2

CDR3: CASSRAPGLTTDTQYF
DNA: TGTGCCAGCAGCCGAGCTCCGGGACTGACCACAGATACGCAGTATTTT
size: NA
J: TRBJ2-3
D: NA
V: TRBV7-8

CDR3: CASSLAGTGGARGYTF
DNA: TGTGCCAGCAGCTTGGCCGGGACGGGGGGCGCGAGGGGCTACACCTTC
size: NA
J: TRBJ1-2
D: NA
V: TRBV5-4

CDR3: CASSPAGGRVETQYF
DNA: TGTGCCAGCAGCCCGGCTGGGGGCAGGGTGGAGACCCAGTACTTC
size: NA
J: TRBJ2-5
D: NA
V: TRBV5-4

CDR3: CASSLGGTGSYNEQFF
DNA: TGTGCCAGCAGCTTGGGAGGGACAGGGTCCTACAATGAGCAGTTCTTC
size: NA
J: TRBJ2-1
D: TRBD1
V: TRBV5-4

CDR3: CASSIPDSPLHF
DNA: TGTGCCAGTAGTATACCAGATTCACCCCTCCACTTT
size: NA
J: TRBJ1-6
D: NA
V: TRBV19

CDR3: CASSQGQGARSNQPQHF
DNA: TGTGCCAGCAGTCAGGGACAGGGGGCGCGGAGCAATCAGCCCCAGCATTTT
size: NA
J: TRBJ1-5
D: TRBD1
V: TRBV9

CDR3: CASSAGQGSNQPQHF
DNA: TGCGCCAGCAGTGCGGGACAGGGCTCCAATCAGCCCCAGCATTTT
size: NA
J: TRBJ1-5
D: TRBD1
V: TRBV10-2

CDR3: CASSPGLIYEQYF
DNA: TGTGCCAGCAGCCCCGGACTAATCTACGAGCAGTACTTC
size: NA
J: TRBJ2-7
D: NA
V: TRBV9

CDR3: CASSPPNRGDQPQHF
DNA: TGTGCCAGCAGCCCCCCTAACAGGGGCGATCAGCCCCAGCATTTT
size: NA
J: TRBJ1-5
D: TRBD1
V: TRBV7-2

CDR3: CASSQQGAFGYTF
DNA: TGTGCCAGCAGTCAACAGGGGGCTTTCGGCTACACCTTC
size: NA
J: TRBJ1-2
D: TRBD1
V: TRBV28

CDR3: CASSRDRSDTQYF
DNA: TGTGCCAGCAGTAGAGACAGGTCTGATACGCAGTATTTT
size: NA
J: TRBJ2-3
D: NA
V: TRBV2

CDR3: CASSYGEGNEKLFF
DNA: TGTGCCAGCAGTTACGGGGAGGGGAATGAAAAACTGTTTTTT
size: NA
J: TRBJ1-4
D: NA
V: TRBV6-5

CDR3: CASSLGAANYGYTF
DNA: TGTGCCAGCAGCTTAGGCGCCGCTAACTATGGCTACACCTTC
size: NA
J: TRBJ1-2
D: NA
V: TRBV7-8

CDR3: CSVEALYF
DNA: TGCAGCGTTGAAGCCCTGTATTTT
size: NA
J: TRBJ2-3
D: NA
V: TRBV29-1

CDR3: CASSLDDQGGPGNTIYF
DNA: TGTGCCAGCAGCTTAGATGACCAGGGGGGCCCTGGAAACACCATATATTTT
size: NA
J: TRBJ1-3
D: TRBD1
V: TRBV11-3

CDR3: CASMRTPNTEAFF
DNA: TGTGCCAGCATGCGGACACCGAACACTGAAGCTTTCTTT
size: NA
J: TRBJ1-1
D: NA
V: TRBV6-5

CDR3: CAISEAPLGATDTQYF
DNA: TGTGCCATCAGTGAGGCCCCCTTAGGAGCTACGGATACGCAGTATTTT
size: NA
J: TRBJ2-3
D: NA
V: TRBV10-3

CDR3: CASSLLTGAPDRTDTQYF
DNA: TGTGCCAGCAGCTTACTTACAGGGGCACCCGATCGGACAGATACGCAGTATTTT
size: NA
J: TRBJ2-3
D: TRBD1
V: TRBV28

CDR3: CASSFPSKGGQETQYF
DNA: TGTGCCAGCAGTTTCCCTTCGAAGGGAGGCCAAGAGACCCAGTACTTC
size: NA
J: TRBJ2-5
D: NA
V: TRBV6-2/TRBV6-3

CDR3: CASSRQGYEQYF
DNA: TGTGCCAGCAGCCGACAGGGCTACGAGCAGTACTTC
size: NA
J: TRBJ2-7
D: TRBD1
V: TRBV11-2

CDR3: CASSLEASAGTDTQYF
DNA: TGTGCCAGCAGCTTGGAGGCTAGCGCGGGCACAGATACGCAGTATTTT
size: NA
J: TRBJ2-3
D: NA
V: TRBV5-5

CDR3: CASSEQRTTDTQYF
DNA: TGTGCCAGCAGTGAACAGCGGACCACAGATACGCAGTATTTT
size: NA
J: TRBJ2-3
D: NA
V: TRBV2